This is a list of T cell receptor beta chains from one sample in a study of CD8 T cells in ankylosing spondylitis. TCRdb re-analysed the 5' RACE reads in MiXCR, keeping a single row per CDR3 protein. The table shows fewer than 400,000 distinct CDR3 sequences, with approximately 8% occurring only once. The sample was blood, either unsorted or a sorted T cell fraction (not recorded which). These receptors were collected from a male donor with ankylosing spondylitis. CDR3s leave out the opening cysteine and the closing phenylalanine or tryptophan.

cdr3_length,v_call,cdr3_aa
12,TRBV28,ASSLIRNRETQY
14,TRBV7-8,ASSLAFLDSNEKLF
12,TRBV7-9,ASSFGGYQNEQF
13,TRBV28,ASSTSGQGAVKLF
14,TRBV7-6,ASSPGTSGRFYEQY
12,TRBV12-3/TRBV12-4,ASSSRDRNEKLF
12,TRBV20-1,SASDSGSANEQF
10,TRBV29-1,SGGTSGTEAF
13,TRBV4-3,ASSPRVAGGNEQF
12,TRBV11-3,ASSSDRLGYEQY
14,TRBV12-3/TRBV12-4,ASSLGGTSGADEQY
14,TRBV12-3/TRBV12-4,ASSLNPAGGPNEQY
12,TRBV15,ATSRSPSTDTQY
11,TRBV19,ASSTDRVNEQF
13,TRBV20-1,SAKRQGFSTDTQY
14,TRBV10-2,AIRDRVQSGANVLT
13,TRBV10-3,AISEGGQGSNEAF
10,TRBV7-8,ASSFYGYEQY
17,TRBV11-1,ASSPQPGGPSTVHGELF
13,TRBV4-3,ASSQDGGSTGELF
13,TRBV28,ASSSRGRRGQPQH
11,TRBV11-1,ASSLRPFYEQY
10,TRBV20-1,SEAGTGVEQY
14,TRBV5-1,ASSLGGPGIGNEQY
9,TRBV28,ASRFTDTQY
14,TRBV7-9,ASSPKSRTGVHEQY
14,TRBV6-1,ASREFQAIPDSPLH
8,TRBV29-1,SAGQDRYT
14,TRBV18,ASSPLRQGSTGELF
14,TRBV20-1,SARDLLAGDGETQY
13,TRBV5-1,ASSFQQVLINEQF
12,TRBV20-1,SADTSGAYNEQF
14,TRBV3-1,ASSPYSGTSGNEQF
13,TRBV2,ASSEDGGLPAEAF
12,TRBV12-3/TRBV12-4,ASGFRDQANEQF
9,TRBV29-1,SVQREYEQY
11,TRBV6-2/TRBV6-3,ASSRDSADTQY
12,TRBV5-5,ASSLTGGLYGYT
10,TRBV7-2,ASSFHAGELF
12,TRBV12-3/TRBV12-4,ASSANSGANVLT
12,TRBV20-1,SARREGSYNEQF
13,TRBV28,ASRMDERASYEQY
12,TRBV12-3/TRBV12-4,ASSLAPPGVPQH
13,TRBV6-5,ASSYSWFSYTEAF